The clone carrying this T cell receptor beta chain came up many times. The antigen is unknown. The sample belongs to a study of T cell repertoires in cytomegalovirus infection. Looking at the study overall: An indication of both CMV infection and matching HLA type came from public TCR beta signatures.

Whole-study results and caveats: HLA-C-restricted TCR beta clonotypes specific for CMV led the ex vivo response.

One entry per CDR3 protein results from TCRdb running MiXCR on the reads. The sample has under 600,000 distinct CDR3 sequences; 15% to 20% are singletons. V was trimmed by 3 bases and J by 5 bases, leaving 16 bases between them. Germline values: CDR1 MDHEN, CDR2 SYDVKM. CDR3 size: 15 residues. The origin of this receptor is a human donor in good health (CMV status not recorded). Some clones in this sample may be carry-over from other donors' samples. Sequenced input: CD8+ T cells from PBMCs. The V call is TRBV28, the J call TRBJ2-5; D unclear. For the CDR3, the DNA is TGTGCCAGCAGTTTCCCCACAGACCTCCAGGAGACCCAGTACTTC. It translates to CASSFPTDLQETQYF.